Below, 21 T cell receptor beta chains from the same sample are listed, as sequenced in a study of blood T cell repertoires in COVID-19. TCRdb keeps only in-frame clones here, not all; method: immunoSEQ multiplex PCR. The table records a few hundred thousand clones, about 90% of them present only once. Sequences were obtained from PBMCs or T cells enriched from blood (not recorded which). Every receptor here comes from a woman under 40 who had recovered from COVID-19.

This sequence joins TRBV21-1 and TRBJ2-2; the table names TRBD2, a call not compared with the DNA. TRBV21-1 is a known pseudogene. The CDR3 runs 17 residues. This chain's CDR3 is CASSKAQLALNTGELFF. CDR3 bases: TGTGCCAGCAGCAAAGCGCAACTAGCGTTGAACACCGGGGAGCTGTTTTTT.

The chain carries TRBV7-3 and TRBJ2-1; a weak D match, TRBD2 (6 bases). Per the germline V gene, CDR1 is SGHTA and CDR2 is FQGTGA. The germline V and J ends were trimmed by 5 bases and 6 bases, with 11 bases remaining between them. This CDR3 comprises 13 residues. CDR3 sequence reads: CASSLQTSNEQFF. The DNA for the CDR3 is TGTGCCAGCAGCCTTCAGACTAGCAATGAGCAGTTCTTC. The variable domain in full, completed from reference TRBV7-3 and TRBJ2-1, reads GAGVSQTPSNKVTEKGKYVELRCDPISGHTALYWYRQSLGQGPEFLIYFQGTGAADDSGLPNDRFFAVRPEGSVSTLKIQRTERGDSAVYLCASSLQTSNEQFFGPGTRLTVL.

The chain has TRBV9 and TRBJ2-3, with TRBD2 matching over 9 bases. The CDR3 totals 15 residues. Germline CDR1 and CDR2: SGDLS and YYNGEE. J gave up 8 bases and V 3 bases, and 10 bases lay outside the gene matches. The CDR3 nucleotides read TGTGCCAGCAGCGCCCTTGGGACTAGCCCCCGTACGCAGTATTTT. Translating it yields CASSALGTSPRTQYF.

Of note for this clone: Other DNA sequences of this sample code for an identical CDR3. This sequence joins TRBV15 and TRBJ2-7, with a possible D match to TRBD1 (6 bases). V shed 0 bases and J shed 3 bases, with 6 bases lying between them. The CDR3 loop spans 13 amino acids. Germline CDR1 reads LNHNV; CDR2 reads YYDKDF (reference sequence). The CDR3: CATSRDRGYEQYF. As DNA, the CDR3 is TGTGCCACCAGCAGAGACAGGGGCTACGAGCAGTACTTC.

The chain combines TRBV19 with TRBJ1-2; 7 bases fit TRBD1. The V segment lost 6 bases and the J segment 7 bases; nucleotides outside the gene matches: 11. CDR3 size: 14 residues. CDR1 is LNHDA, CDR2 SQIVND, per germline (reference sequence). CDR3 residues: CASRVRGTLGGYTF. The CDR3, as DNA: TGTGCCAGTAGGGTCAGGGGGACCCTTGGTGGCTACACCTTC. Looking up the rest from reference TRBV19 and TRBJ1-2 gives the full variable domain: DGGITQSPKYLFRKEGQNVTLSCEQNLNHDAMYWYRQDPGQGLRLIYYSQIVNDFQKGDIAEGYSVSREKKESFPLTVTSAQKNPTAFYLCASRVRGTLGGYTFGSGTRLTVV.

J is TRBJ1-2 and V is TRBV4-1; 7 nucleotides line up with TRBD1. The junction had 9 bases not matched to a gene; V was cut back by 3 bases and J by 2 bases. The CDR3 length is 16 residues. Germline-derived CDR1 and CDR2 are MGHRA and YSYEKL. The CDR3 coding sequence is TGCGCCAGCAGCCAGCTAAAGACAGGGCAGAACTATGGCTACACCTTC. This sequence encodes CASSQLKTGQNYGYTF.

The chain carries TRBV19 and TRBJ1-5; the D is unclear. V dropped 5 bases and J dropped 2 bases, with 13 bases sitting between them. This CDR3 is built from 15 residues. Germline-derived CDR1 and CDR2 are LNHDA and SQIVND (reference sequence). The CDR3 sequence is CASSPPGLGNQPQHF. The CDR3 DNA reads TGTGCCAGTAGTCCCCCGGGTTTGGGCAATCAGCCCCAGCATTTT.

The V gene is TRBV9, the J gene TRBJ2-3; possibly TRBD2 for D (5 bases). V was cut by 3 bases and J by 11 bases, with 16 bases left in between. The length of the CDR3 is 13 residues. The V gene's germline CDR1 is SGDLS and CDR2 YYNGEE. As DNA, the CDR3 is TGTGCCAGCAGCGCCGAGGGAGCGCGAGTGCAGTATTTT. Translated, it gives CASSAEGARVQYF.

This chain links TRBV25-1 with TRBJ2-1, with 11 bases fitting TRBD2. This CDR3 comprises 16 residues. Germline V gene data show CDR1 as MGHDK and CDR2 as SYGVNS. The junction had 4 bases not matched to a gene; V was cut back by 2 bases and J by 4 bases. CDR3 sequence reads: CASSEGGTSGYNEQFF. The DNA of the CDR3 is TGTGCCAGCAGTGAAGGCGGGACTAGCGGATACAATGAGCAGTTCTTC.

The V gene is TRBV5-4, the J gene TRBJ2-5; 10 nucleotides match TRBD2. The CDR3 sequence is 16 residues long. Germline CDR1 and CDR2: SGHNT and YYREEE (reference sequence). V lost 4 bases and J lost 1; bases outside the gene matches: 7. CDR3 bases: TGTGCCAGCAGCAGTCTAGCGGGGGCTGTCCAAGAGACCCAGTACTTC. This gives the protein CASSSLAGAVQETQYF.

The chain recombines TRBV2 with TRBJ2-5; D unclear. The CDR3 is 16 residues long. V gave up 7 bases and J gave up 0 bases, with 18 bases separating them. Per germline, CDR1 SNHLY and CDR2 FYNNEI. CDR3 region: CASNSLGREYQETQYF. CDR3 nucleotides: TGTGCCAGCAATTCTCTAGGCAGAGAGTACCAAGAGACCCAGTACTTC.

This clone has a single count. The chain has TRBV7-8 and TRBJ2-1; TRBD2 agrees at 12 bases. This CDR3 contains 16 residues. J lost 7 bases, V lost 5 bases, and 9 bases had no gene match. Germline CDR1 is SGHVS and CDR2 is FQNEAQ. DNA for the CDR3: TGTGCCAGCAGCCCCCTACTAGCGGGGGGCGGAAATGAGCAGTTCTTC. Translated, it gives CASSPLLAGGGNEQFF. The variable domain in full, completed from reference TRBV7-8 and TRBJ2-1, reads GAGVSQSPRYKVAKRGQDVALRCDPISGHVSLFWYQQALGQGPEFLTYFQNEAQLDKSGLPSDRFFAERPEGSVSTLKIQRTQQEDSAVYLCASSPLLAGGGNEQFFGPGTRLTVL.

The chain couples TRBV7-2 to TRBJ2-5; 7 bases agree with TRBD1. This CDR3 is built from 15 residues. The V gene's germline CDR1 is SGHTA and CDR2 FQGNSA. The J segment lost 3 bases and the V segment lost 5 bases, leaving 9 bases of the junction unmatched. DNA of the CDR3: TGTGCCAGCAGCCCTCGACAGGGCCCGAAAGAGACCCAGTACTTC. It yields the protein CASSPRQGPKETQYF.

CDR3 protein: CASSLEGGILGEQYF. As DNA, the CDR3 is TGTGCCAGCAGTTTAGAGGGGGGGATCCTCGGCGAGCAGTACTTC. The rearrangement links TRBV28 to TRBJ2-7; weak D call: TRBD2 (7 bases). Germline V CDR1 and CDR2: MDHEN, SYDVKM. The CDR3 is 15 amino acids. V gave up 2 bases and J gave up 6 bases, with 17 bases separating them.

This chain links TRBV5-5 with TRBJ1-5; TRBD1 matches at 7 bases. The trim removed 2 bases at V and 9 bases at J, leaving 8 bases unmatched. The CDR3 totals 14 residues. Germline CDR1 and CDR2: SGHKS and YYEKEE (reference sequence). In DNA, the CDR3 is TGTGCCAGCAGCTTAGGACAGGCCCTGGGGCCCCAGCATTTT. It is translated as CASSLGQALGPQHF.

This chain links TRBV6-6 with TRBJ2-5; 8 positions agree with TRBD2. Germline CDR1 and CDR2: MNHNY and SVGAGI (reference sequence). This CDR3 comprises 16 residues. The V gene end was trimmed by 5 bases and the J gene end by 2 bases; junction bases not matched to a gene: 10. The chain's CDR3 is CASSRGGLGVQETQYF. CDR3 nucleotide sequence: TGTGCCAGCAGTAGAGGGGGACTAGGGGTTCAAGAGACCCAGTACTTC.

The rearrangement joins TRBV7-8 to TRBJ2-5; D is unresolved. The CDR3 length is 12 residues. Germline lookup yields CDR1 SGHVS and CDR2 FQNEAQ. V lost 5 bases, J lost 5 bases, and 9 bases lay in between. CDR3 loop: CASSPNGETQYF. CDR3 DNA sequence: TGTGCCAGCAGCCCCAACGGGGAGACCCAGTACTTC.

The chain couples TRBV27 to TRBJ1-1, with a tentative D call TRBD1 (6 bases). The CDR3 sequence is 14 residues long. V dropped 5 bases and J dropped 0 bases, with 10 bases sitting between them. Germline CDR1 reads MNHEY; CDR2 reads SMNVEV (reference sequence). The CDR3 loop is CASSMTGLNTEAFF. CDR3 DNA: TGTGCCAGCAGTATGACAGGTTTGAACACTGAAGCTTTCTTT.

This chain's CDR3 is CASSPLGGYEQYF. The CDR3 DNA reads as TGTGCCAGCAGTCCCCTGGGGGGCTACGAGCAGTACTTC. V gene TRBV14 combines with J gene TRBJ2-7; D is possibly TRBD2 (6 bases). The CDR3 runs to 13 residues. Germline CDR1 reads SGHDN; CDR2 reads FVKESK. V lost 6 bases, J lost 3 bases, and 12 bases lay in between.

The chain's CDR3 is CASSTFTGSGANVLTF. The CDR3 nucleotides read TGTGCCAGCAGCACCTTTACAGGGTCCGGGGCCAACGTCCTGACTTTC. The genes are TRBV27 and TRBJ2-6; D is perhaps TRBD1 (6 bases). Trimming stripped 6 bases from V and 4 bases from J, with 16 bases between. Germline CDR1 reads MNHEY; CDR2 reads SMNVEV (reference sequence). The length of the CDR3 is 16 residues.

This clone was detected ten times or more. The J gene is TRBJ2-1, the V gene TRBV5-1; no definite D call. Germline assignment: CDR1 SGHRS and CDR2 YFSETQ. This CDR3 has 14 amino acids. Between the trimmed V and J ends, which lost 4 bases and 6 bases, there was a span of 14 bases. DNA of the CDR3: TGCGCCAGCAGCCCCACGGGTTACGGCAATGAGCAGTTCTTC. Protein: CASSPTGYGNEQFF.